A selection of T cell receptor beta chains follows, all from one sample in a study of T cell changes during pregnancy in multiple sclerosis. The assay was immunoSEQ multiplex PCR, and TCRdb's table has in-frame clones only and misses some. The table has 83,000 or so clones, 85% to 95% seen once. The sample here was peripheral blood, taken after pregnancy. All receptors come from a female donor in good health, enrolled as a control in a pregnancy study. The CDR3 runs from the conserved cysteine through the conserved F or W. The D gene is left open where the match is weak. Clone size, where shown, is once, few, many, or a class for clones that have expanded.

V	length	J	size	D	CDR3	DNA
TRBV5-1	17	TRBJ2-7	-	-	CASSLNLQGPRPYEQYF	TGCGCCAGCAGCTTGAATTTGCAGGGTCCACGTCCCTACGAGCAGTACTTC
TRBV28	13	TRBJ2-7	-	-	CASSFPQAFKQYF	TGTGCCAGCAGTTTCCCCCAGGCGTTCAAGCAGTACTTC
TRBV6-6	14	TRBJ2-7	-	TRBD1	CASSLPTGLNEQYF	TGTGCCAGCAGTTTGCCGACAGGGCTCAACGAGCAGTACTTC
TRBV5-1	14	TRBJ2-2	-	-	CASSLVQYTGELFF	TGCGCCAGCAGCTTGGTGCAGTACACCGGGGAGCTGTTTTTT
TRBV5-1	15	TRBJ2-3	once	TRBD2	CATQTSGSYTDTQYF	TGCGCCACCCAGACTAGCGGGAGCTATACAGATACGCAGTATTTT
TRBV7-9	15	TRBJ2-5	-	-	CASSSNEAGQETQYF	TGTGCCAGCAGCTCCAACGAGGCGGGTCAAGAGACCCAGTACTTC
TRBV5-1	15	TRBJ2-4	once	-	CASSSAGTGQNIQYF	TGCGCCAGCAGCTCCGCGGGGACTGGGCAAAACATTCAGTACTTC
TRBV28	14	TRBJ1-2	-	-	CASSYLLIYYGYTF	TGTGCCAGCAGTTACCTACTGATTTACTATGGCTACACCTTC
TRBV6-1	14	TRBJ1-4	once	TRBD1	CASSFDRGDEKLFF	TGTGCCAGCAGCTTTGACAGGGGGGATGAAAAACTGTTTTTT
TRBV28	15	TRBJ2-7	-	TRBD2	CASSFLLAGSYEQYF	TGTGCCAGCAGTTTTTTGCTAGCGGGAAGCTACGAGCAGTACTTC
TRBV6-1	15	TRBJ2-7	-	TRBD1	CASSGAGTGVKEQYF	TGTGCCAGCAGTGGAGCCGGGACAGGGGTAAAGGAGCAGTACTTC
TRBV29-1	13	TRBJ2-7	once	-	CSVRGGHAYEQYF	TGCAGCGTGAGGGGGGGACACGCCTACGAGCAGTACTTC
TRBV10-3	14	TRBJ2-7	once	TRBD1	CAISLDRGASEQYF	TGTGCCATCAGCCTGGACAGGGGCGCCTCCGAGCAGTACTTC
TRBV27	20	TRBJ2-7	-	TRBD2	CASRPDLGLEDWTGTYEQYF	TGTGCCAGCAGACCTGATTTGGGACTAGAAGACTGGACTGGGACCTACGAGCAGTACTTC
TRBV2	14	TRBJ2-7	-	TRBD1	CASREDRGDDEQYF	TGTGCCAGCAGGGAGGACAGGGGGGACGACGAGCAGTACTTC
TRBV5-1	14	TRBJ2-5	-	-	CASSRSGKQETQYF	TGCGCCAGCAGTCGATCGGGAAAACAAGAGACCCAGTACTTC
TRBV19	18	TRBJ2-6	-	TRBD1	CASSLLGTGGSGANVLTF	TGTGCCAGTAGCCTACTCGGGACAGGGGGCTCTGGGGCCAACGTCCTGACTTTC
TRBV29-1	13	TRBJ2-3	-	-	CSVSPPGPDTQYF	TGCAGCGTTTCCCCGCCTGGGCCAGATACGCAGTATTTT
TRBV6-1	11	TRBJ2-2	-	-	CASSETGELFF	TGTGCCAGCAGTGAAACTGGGGAGCTGTTTTTT
TRBV11-1	16	TRBJ2-3	-	TRBD2	CASSDRTSGSADTQYF	TGTGCCAGCAGCGACCGGACTAGCGGGAGTGCAGATACGCAGTATTTT
TRBV5-6	15	TRBJ2-5	-	-	CASSLVSATTATQYF	TGTGCCAGCAGCTTGGTGTCGGCAACCACAGCGACCCAGTACTTC
TRBV28	16	TRBJ1-5	-	-	CASNQVPGAFNQPQHF	TGTGCCAGCAACCAAGTCCCAGGGGCGTTCAATCAGCCCCAGCATTTT
TRBV5-5	13	TRBJ2-3	-	-	CASSLQSTDTQYF	TGTGCCAGCAGCTTACAGAGCACAGATACGCAGTATTTT
TRBV7-9	15	TRBJ1-2	few	-	CASSLTQGYGYGYTF	TGTGCCAGCAGCCTCACACAGGGCTACGGCTATGGCTACACCTTC
TRBV14	17	TRBJ1-2	-	-	CASSQDYPGWSPYGYTF	TGTGCCAGCAGCCAAGATTACCCTGGCTGGTCCCCCTATGGCTACACCTTC
TRBV5-1	16	TRBJ2-5	-	-	CASSLRGRGYQETQYF	TGCGCCAGCAGCTTAAGAGGAAGAGGGTACCAAGAGACCCAGTACTTC
TRBV29-1	14	TRBJ2-1	-	TRBD2	CSVDWAGGQNEQFF	TGCAGCGTTGATTGGGCGGGAGGGCAAAATGAGCAGTTCTTC
TRBV9	16	TRBJ2-7	once	-	CASSAGPGQQSYEQYF	TGTGCCAGCAGCGCGGGACCGGGACAACAATCCTACGAGCAGTACTTC
TRBV19	14	TRBJ1-2	-	-	CASSISIKAIRDTF	TGTGCCAGTAGTATTTCGATCAAAGCGATCCGCGACACCTTC
TRBV5-1	14	TRBJ2-7	-	-	CASKPELTGFEQYF	TGCGCCAGCAAACCGGAACTTACAGGTTTCGAGCAGTACTTC
TRBV7-9	13	TRBJ2-5	-	-	CASSEDKTETQYF	TGTGCCAGCAGCGAGGACAAGACCGAGACCCAGTACTTC
TRBV11-2	16	TRBJ2-7	-	-	CASRMIRDFPMNEQYF	TGTGCCAGCAGGATGATCCGGGACTTCCCTATGAACGAGCAGTACTTC
TRBV18	16	TRBJ2-5	-	-	CASSPFSSMTRETQYF	TGTGCCAGCTCACCATTTTCTAGCATGACCCGGGAGACCCAGTACTTC